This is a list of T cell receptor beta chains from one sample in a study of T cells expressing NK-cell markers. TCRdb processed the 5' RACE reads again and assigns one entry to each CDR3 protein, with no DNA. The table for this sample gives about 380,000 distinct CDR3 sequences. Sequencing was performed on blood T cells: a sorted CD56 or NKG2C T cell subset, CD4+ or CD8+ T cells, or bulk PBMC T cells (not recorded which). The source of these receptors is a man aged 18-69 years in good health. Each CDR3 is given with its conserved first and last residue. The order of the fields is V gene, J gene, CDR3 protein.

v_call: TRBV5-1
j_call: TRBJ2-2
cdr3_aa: CASSYTGGGTGELFF

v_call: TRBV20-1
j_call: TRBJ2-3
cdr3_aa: CSASRDLTLYF

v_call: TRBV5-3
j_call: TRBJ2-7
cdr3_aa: CARSRAGCGTYEQYF

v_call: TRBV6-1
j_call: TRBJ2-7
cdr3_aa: CASRGLAGGLSYEQYF

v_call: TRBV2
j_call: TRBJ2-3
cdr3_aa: CASSEAGVKGTDTQYF

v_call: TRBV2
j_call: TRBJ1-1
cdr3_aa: CASSPDVKNTEAFF

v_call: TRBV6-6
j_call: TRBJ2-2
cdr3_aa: CASSYERELFF

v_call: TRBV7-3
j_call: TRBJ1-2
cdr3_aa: CASSSWTVSNYGYTF

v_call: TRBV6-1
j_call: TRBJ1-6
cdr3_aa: CASSVTGGVYSPLHF

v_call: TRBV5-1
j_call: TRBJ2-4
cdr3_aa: CASSHGGQGPGIQYF

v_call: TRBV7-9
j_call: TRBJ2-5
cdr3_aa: CASSDQAGGLETQYF

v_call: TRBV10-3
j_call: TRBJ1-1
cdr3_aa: CAISQGSTEAFF

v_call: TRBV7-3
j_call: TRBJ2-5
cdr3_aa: CASSSSGDKETQYF

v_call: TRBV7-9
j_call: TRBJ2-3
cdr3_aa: CASSLVVGSTDTQYF

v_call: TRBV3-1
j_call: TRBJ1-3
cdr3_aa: CASSQGHLAGNTIYF

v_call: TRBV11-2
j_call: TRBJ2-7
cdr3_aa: CASSLGRGAVLYEQYF

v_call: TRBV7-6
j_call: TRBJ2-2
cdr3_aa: CASGLARDTGELFF

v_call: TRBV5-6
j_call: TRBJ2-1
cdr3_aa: CASSLVGASYNEQFF

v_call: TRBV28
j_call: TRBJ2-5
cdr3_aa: CASRNRGRQTQYF

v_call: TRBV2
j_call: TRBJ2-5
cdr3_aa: CASSDRQYSAQYF

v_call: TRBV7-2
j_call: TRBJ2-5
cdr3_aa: CASSFTGPKETQYF

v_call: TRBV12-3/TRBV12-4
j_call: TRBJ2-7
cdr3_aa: CASRPTGALSYEQYF

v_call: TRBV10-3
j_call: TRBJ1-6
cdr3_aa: CAISPGSTNSPLHF

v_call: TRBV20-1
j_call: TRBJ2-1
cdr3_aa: CSAREGGGPNNEQFF

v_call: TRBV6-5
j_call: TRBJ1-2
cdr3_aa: CASRPLGGGFNYGYTF

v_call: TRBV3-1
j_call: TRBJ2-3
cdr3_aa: CASKFTGTSGGSTDTQYF

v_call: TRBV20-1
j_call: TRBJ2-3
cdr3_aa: CSASPGGPVDTQYF

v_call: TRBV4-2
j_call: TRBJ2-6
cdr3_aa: CASSLMGGGLSGANVLTF

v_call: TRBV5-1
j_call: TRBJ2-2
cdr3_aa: CASSTRRDRGRYGELFF

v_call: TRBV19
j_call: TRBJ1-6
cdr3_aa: CASRTTNRERPYNSPLHF

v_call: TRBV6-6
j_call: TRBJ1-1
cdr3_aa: CACHFPPTEAFF

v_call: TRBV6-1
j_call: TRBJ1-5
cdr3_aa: CASSQGLAEPQHF

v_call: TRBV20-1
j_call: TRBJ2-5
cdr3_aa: CSARVSPGRETQYF

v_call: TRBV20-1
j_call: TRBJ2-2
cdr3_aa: CSARDGLAGAGELFF

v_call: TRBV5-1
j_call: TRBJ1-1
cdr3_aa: CASRRDRDEAFF

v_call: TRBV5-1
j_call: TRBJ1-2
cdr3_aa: CASSPGAGYTF

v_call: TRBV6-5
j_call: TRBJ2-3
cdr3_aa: CASSSSGGTNTQYF

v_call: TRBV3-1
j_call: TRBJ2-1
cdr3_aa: CASRRLGEYNEQFF

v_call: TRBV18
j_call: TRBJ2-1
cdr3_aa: CASSGPGRNEQFF

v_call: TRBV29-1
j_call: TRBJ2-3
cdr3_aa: CSVEGWGQGIGTDTQYF

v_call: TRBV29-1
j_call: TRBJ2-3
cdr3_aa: CSVLTRGAGTDTQYF

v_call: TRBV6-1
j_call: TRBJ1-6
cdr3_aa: CASRAGYGSPLHF